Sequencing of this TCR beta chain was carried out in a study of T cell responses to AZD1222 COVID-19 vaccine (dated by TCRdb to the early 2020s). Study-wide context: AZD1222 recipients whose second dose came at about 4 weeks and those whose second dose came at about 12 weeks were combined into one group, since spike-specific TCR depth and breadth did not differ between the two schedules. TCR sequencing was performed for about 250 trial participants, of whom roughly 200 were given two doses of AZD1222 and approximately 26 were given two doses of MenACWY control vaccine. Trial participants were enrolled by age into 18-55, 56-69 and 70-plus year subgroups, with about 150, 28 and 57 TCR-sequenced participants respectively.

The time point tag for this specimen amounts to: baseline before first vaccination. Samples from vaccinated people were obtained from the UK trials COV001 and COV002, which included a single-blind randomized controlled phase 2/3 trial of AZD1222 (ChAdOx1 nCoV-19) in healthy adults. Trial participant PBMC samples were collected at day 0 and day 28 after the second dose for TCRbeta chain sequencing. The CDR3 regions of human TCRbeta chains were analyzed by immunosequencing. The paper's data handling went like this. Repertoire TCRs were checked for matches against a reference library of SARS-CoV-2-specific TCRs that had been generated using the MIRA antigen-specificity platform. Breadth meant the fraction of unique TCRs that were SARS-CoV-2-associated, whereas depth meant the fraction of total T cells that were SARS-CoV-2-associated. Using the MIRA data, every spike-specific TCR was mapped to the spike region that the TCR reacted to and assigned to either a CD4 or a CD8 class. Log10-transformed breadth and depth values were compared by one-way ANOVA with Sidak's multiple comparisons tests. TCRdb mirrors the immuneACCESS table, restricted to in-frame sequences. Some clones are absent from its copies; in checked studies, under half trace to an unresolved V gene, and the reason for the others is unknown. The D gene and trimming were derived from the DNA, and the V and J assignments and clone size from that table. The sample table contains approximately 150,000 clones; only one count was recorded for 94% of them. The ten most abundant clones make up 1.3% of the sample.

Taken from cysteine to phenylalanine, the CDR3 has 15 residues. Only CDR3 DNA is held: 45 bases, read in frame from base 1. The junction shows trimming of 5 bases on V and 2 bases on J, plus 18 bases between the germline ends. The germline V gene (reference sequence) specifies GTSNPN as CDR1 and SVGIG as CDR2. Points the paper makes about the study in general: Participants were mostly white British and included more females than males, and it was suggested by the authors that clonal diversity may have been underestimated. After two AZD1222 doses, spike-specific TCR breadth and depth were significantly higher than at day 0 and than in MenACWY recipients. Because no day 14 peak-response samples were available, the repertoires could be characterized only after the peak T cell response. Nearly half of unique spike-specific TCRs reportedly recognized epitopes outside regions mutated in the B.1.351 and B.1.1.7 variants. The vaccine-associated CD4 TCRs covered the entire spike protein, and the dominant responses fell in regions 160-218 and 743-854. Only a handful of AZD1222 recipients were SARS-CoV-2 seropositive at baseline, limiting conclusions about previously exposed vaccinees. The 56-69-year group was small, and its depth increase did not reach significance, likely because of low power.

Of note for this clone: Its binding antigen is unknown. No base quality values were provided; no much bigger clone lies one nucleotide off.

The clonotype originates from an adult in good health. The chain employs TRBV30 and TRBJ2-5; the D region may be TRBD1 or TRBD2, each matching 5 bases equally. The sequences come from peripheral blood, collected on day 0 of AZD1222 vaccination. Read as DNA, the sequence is TGTGCCTGGGGGGGTCGCCACGGGTGGCAAGAGACCCAGTACTTC. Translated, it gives CAWGGRHGWQETQYF. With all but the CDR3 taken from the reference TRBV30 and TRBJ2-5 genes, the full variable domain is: SQTIHQWPATLVQPVGSPLSLECTVEGTSNPNLYWYRQAAGRGLQLLFYSVGIGQISSEVPQNLSASRPQDRQFILSSKKLLLSDSGFYLCAWGGRHGWQETQYFGPGTRLLVL.